Listed here are 18 T cell receptor beta chains from one sample, sequenced in a study of blood T cell repertoires in COVID-19. Assay used: immunoSEQ multiplex PCR; TCRdb lists only in-frame clones, some missing. The sample yields tens of thousands of clones, around four fifths seen once. Material for sequencing was peripheral blood. The source of these receptors is a man in his forties or fifties with acute or convalescent COVID-19.

V and J are TRBV23-1 and TRBJ2-7; 7 bases are a match to TRBD2. TRBV23-1 is an open reading frame whose function is uncertain. The trim removed 8 bases at V and 0 bases at J, leaving 10 bases unmatched. This CDR3 has 15 residues. The CDR3 coding sequence is TGCGCCAGCCGCCAGGACCTAGCGGTCTCCTACGAGCAGTACTTC. Protein sequence: CASRQDLAVSYEQYF.

The chain recombines TRBV19 with TRBJ1-1, with 10 bases matching TRBD1. Germline lookup yields CDR1 LNHDA and CDR2 SQIVND (reference sequence). With 6 bases clipped from V and 10 bases from J, the junction kept 8 bases outside the gene matches. The CDR3 is 13 residues long. CDR3 sequence: CASSMTGTGAAFF. In DNA, the CDR3 is TGTGCCAGTAGCATGACCGGGACAGGGGCAGCTTTCTTT.

The chain combines TRBV15 with TRBJ1-1, with a weak D call TRBD1 (6 bases). The CDR3 spans 13 residues. CDR1 LNHNV and CDR2 YYDKDF come from the germline V gene (reference sequence). Trimming removed 7 bases from V and 1 base from J, with 10 bases in between. In DNA form, the CDR3 reads TGTGCCACCAATCCGGGACAGAACACTGAAGCTTTCTTT. Translating it yields CATNPGQNTEAFF.

This chain connects TRBV7-9 to TRBJ1-6; D is uncertain. V was clipped by 6 bases and J by 7 bases, with 13 bases between them. Germline loops: CDR1 SEHNR, CDR2 FQNEAQ (reference sequence). This CDR3 is built from 14 residues. CDR3 coding DNA: TGTGCCAGCAGACCAAAAGAGGGAAATTCACCCCTCCACTTT. Its translation is CASRPKEGNSPLHF.

J is TRBJ1-6 and V is TRBV28, with 7 bases matching TRBD1. Losses at the gene ends were 5 bases for V and 9 bases for J; bases not matched to a gene: 4. The CDR3 extends over 13 amino acids. Germline V CDR1 and CDR2: MDHEN, SYDVKM. CDR3 DNA sequence: TGTGCCAGCAGTACAGGGGCTGGTTCACCCCTCCACTTT. It is translated as CASSTGAGSPLHF. The full variable domain, its missing parts supplied by reference TRBV28 and TRBJ1-6, is DVKVTQSSRYLVKRTGEKVFLECVQDMDHENMFWYRQDPGLGLRLIYFSYDVKMKEKGDIPEGYSVSREKKERFSLILESASTNQTSMYLCASSTGAGSPLHFGNGTRLTVT.

This clone was recorded once. This chain links TRBV3-1 (or the pseudogene TRBV3-2) with TRBJ2-3; TRBD2 aligns across 14 bases. Germline V gene sequence: CDR1 LGHDT, CDR2 YNNKEL (reference sequence). J gave up 0 bases and V 4 bases, and 6 bases lay outside the gene matches. CDR3 size: 18 residues. In DNA form, the CDR3 reads TGTGCCAGCAGCCGCGGACTAGCGGGGGGTGGAAGCACAGATACGCAGTATTTT. Amino acids: CASSRGLAGGGSTDTQYF.

V and J are TRBV5-5 and TRBJ1-1, with 7 bases lining up with TRBD1. CDR3 length equals 14 residues. Germline V lookup: CDR1 SGHKS, CDR2 YYEKEE (reference sequence). With V trimmed by 6 bases and J by 0 bases, 5 bases remained unmatched. CDR3 nucleotide sequence: TGTGCCAGCACGCCGGGACAGCTGAACACTGAAGCTTTCTTT. Amino acids: CASTPGQLNTEAFF.

V and J are TRBV28 and TRBJ2-5; the D gene is possibly TRBD1 (6 bases). Germline V CDR1 and CDR2: MDHEN, SYDVKM. Trimming took off 7 bases at V and 5 bases at J, with 20 bases between the two ends. The CDR3 runs 15 residues. CDR3 in DNA: TGTGCCAGCACCCGAGGGGGTGGGGTAGCCGAGACCCAGTACTTC. This gives the protein CASTRGGGVAETQYF.

The J gene is TRBJ2-5, the V gene TRBV27; 14 bases agree with TRBD2. With 3 bases clipped from V and 6 bases from J, the junction kept 6 bases outside the gene matches. The length of the CDR3 is 16 residues. CDR1 and CDR2 from the germline V gene are MNHEY and SMNVEV (reference sequence). CDR3 sequence: CASSFGTSGSRKTQYF. The CDR3 DNA reads as TGTGCCAGCAGTTTTGGGACTAGCGGGAGCCGGAAGACCCAGTACTTC.

The V gene is TRBV5-4, the J gene TRBJ2-5, with D unclear. Trimming cost V 4 bases and J 3 bases, with 16 bases left between them. The CDR3 length is 15 residues. Germline CDR1 is SGHNT and CDR2 is YYREEE (reference sequence). The CDR3 nucleotides are TGTGCCAGCAGCCCCCCTCCAAACAGTGAAGAGACCCAGTACTTC. Amino acid sequence: CASSPPPNSEETQYF.

The chain carries TRBV29-1 and TRBJ1-4; no definite D call. Looked up from germline, CDR1 is SQVTM and CDR2 is ANQGSEA. V dropped 7 bases and J dropped 8 bases, with 14 bases sitting between them. The CDR3 has 12 residues. The DNA for the CDR3 is TGCAGCGCTGCGACGGGAGAGGAAAAACTGTTTTTT. Translating it yields CSAATGEEKLFF.

This rearrangement joins TRBV5-4 to TRBJ2-6; 7 nucleotides align to TRBD1. The V segment lost 0 bases and the J segment 4 bases; nucleotides outside the gene matches: 7. CDR1 is SGHNT, CDR2 YYREEE, per germline (reference sequence). This CDR3 contains 17 residues. The CDR3 nucleotides are TGTGCCAGCAGCTTGGACAGGGGATCGTCCGGGGCCAACGTCCTGACTTTC. Protein sequence: CASSLDRGSSGANVLTF.

The gene calls are TRBV5-1 and TRBJ1-2; D unresolved. V lost 5 bases to trimming and J lost 4 bases, with 6 bases between them. The CDR3 has 11 amino acids. From germline, CDR1 is SGHRS and CDR2 YFSETQ. CDR3 sequence: CASRSSYGYTF. The CDR3 bases are TGCGCCAGCAGATCCTCCTATGGCTACACCTTC.

The table lists this clone with a few counts. The genes are TRBV6-2 or TRBV6-3 and TRBJ1-5, with unresolved D. This CDR3 is built from 15 residues. Per the germline V gene, CDR1 is MNHEY and CDR2 is SVGEGT. The V and J ends lost 0 bases and 11 bases respectively, with 17 bases between them. CDR3 residues: CASSYSPLRHSTQHF. CDR3 bases: TGTGCCAGCAGTTACTCGCCCCTCAGACACTCGACCCAGCATTTT.

The chain employs TRBV5-4 and TRBJ1-2, with a weak D call TRBD1 (6 bases). The germline gives CDR1 SGHNT, CDR2 YYREEE (reference sequence). CDR3 length: 14 amino acids. Trimming took off 2 bases at V and 8 bases at J, with 16 bases between the two ends. The CDR3 DNA is TGTGCCAGCAGCTTTTGGCAGGGGAGCGAAGGCTACACCTTC. It specifies CASSFWQGSEGYTF.

The V call is TRBV28, the J call TRBJ1-1; 7 bases agree with TRBD1. Trimming took 6 bases from V and 4 from J; bases not matched to a gene: 8. The CDR3 runs 14 residues. The germline V gene encodes CDR1 MDHEN and CDR2 SYDVKM. This CDR3 is CASRAGGSTTEAFF. In DNA, the CDR3 is TGTGCCAGCAGGGCAGGGGGTTCTACCACTGAAGCTTTCTTT.

This chain connects TRBV7-2 to TRBJ2-3, with D tentatively TRBD2 (5 bases). V lost 6 bases, J lost 0 bases, and 16 bases lay in between. This CDR3 spans 16 amino acids. Germline lookup yields CDR1 SGHTA and CDR2 FQGNSA. The CDR3 sequence is CASRPQRKASTDTQYF. The CDR3 coding sequence is TGTGCCAGCAGGCCACAGCGGAAGGCTAGCACAGATACGCAGTATTTT.

V is TRBV3-1 (or the pseudogene TRBV3-2) and J is TRBJ2-1, with 8 bases matching TRBD1. The V gene's germline CDR1 is LGHDT and CDR2 YNNKEL (reference sequence). There are 17 residues in the CDR3. Unmatched junction bases numbered 16, after V lost 3 bases and J lost 9 bases. The CDR3 DNA reads as TGTGCCAGCAGCCAGGTGAAGGACAGGGAAGACGAGAGTGAGCAGTTCTTC. Translating gives CASSQVKDREDESEQFF.